This T cell receptor beta chain was captured by sequencing in a study of T cells after yellow fever vaccination. At the level of the study: SMART-Seq v4 Ultra Low Input handled preparation of low-cell-number fractions.

Study-wide results and caveats: Once the booster was given, most primary-vaccination clones reappeared, at roughly 96% for CD4 and over 70% for CD8.

V was clipped by 7 bases and J by 3 bases, with 15 bases between them. This CDR3 is built from 14 residues. Per germline, CDR1 MNHNS and CDR2 SASEGT. This clonotype was recorded many times. Antigen specificity is unknown. Generation of TCR cDNA used 5'RACE template switching (which added a universal primer site and UMIs). TCRdb re-called the 5' RACE reads through MiXCR, storing one row per CDR3 protein. The data contain under 550,000 distinct CDR3 sequences, about a fifth of them singletons. This TCR was recovered from a man younger than 35 who received the YFV17D yellow fever vaccine. This specimen was PBMCs, taken about 20 days after the first yellow fever vaccination. The rearrangement joins TRBV6-1 to TRBJ1-1; the D is unclear. The CDR3 is CASTPGGRDTEAFF. CDR3 coding DNA: TGTGCCAGCACCCCGGGTGGCCGAGACACTGAAGCTTTCTTT.